This T cell receptor beta chain originates from a study of technical replicates of blood from a handful of donors. Sequencing was performed with immunoSEQ multiplex PCR; in TCRdb, only in-frame clones are kept and a portion is missing. The data contain around 60,000 clones, 80% to 95% of them seen just once; the ten biggest clones take up 4.3%. The CDR3 sequence is 10 residues long. Germline CDR1 is SGHAT and CDR2 is FQNNGV. As for this clone: An end of the junction differs from the germline gene, which may be a read error.

The TCR sequence derives from a human donor in good health. Some clones in this sample may be carry-over from other donors' samples. The sequencing input was PBMCs. The gene calls are TRBV11-2 and TRBJ2-7; D is perhaps TRBD2 (5 bases). This chain's CDR3 is CASSHRADHF. Written as DNA, the CDR3 is TGTGCCAGCAGCCACCGAGCGGACCACTTC.